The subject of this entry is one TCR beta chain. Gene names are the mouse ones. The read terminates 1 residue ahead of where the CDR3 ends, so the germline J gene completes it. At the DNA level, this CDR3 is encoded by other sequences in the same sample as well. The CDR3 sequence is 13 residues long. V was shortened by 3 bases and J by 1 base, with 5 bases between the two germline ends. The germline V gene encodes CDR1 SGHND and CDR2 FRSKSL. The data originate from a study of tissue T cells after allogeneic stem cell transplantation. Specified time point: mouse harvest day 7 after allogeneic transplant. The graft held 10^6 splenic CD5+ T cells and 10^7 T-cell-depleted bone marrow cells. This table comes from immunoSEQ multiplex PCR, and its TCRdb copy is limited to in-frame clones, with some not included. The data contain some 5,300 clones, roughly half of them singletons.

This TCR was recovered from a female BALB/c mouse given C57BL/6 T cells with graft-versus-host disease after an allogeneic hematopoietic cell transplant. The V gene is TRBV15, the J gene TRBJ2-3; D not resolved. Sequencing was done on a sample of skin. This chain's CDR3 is CASSFGGAETLYF. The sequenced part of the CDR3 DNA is TGTGCCAGCAGTTTCGGGGGTGCAGAAACGCTGTAT.